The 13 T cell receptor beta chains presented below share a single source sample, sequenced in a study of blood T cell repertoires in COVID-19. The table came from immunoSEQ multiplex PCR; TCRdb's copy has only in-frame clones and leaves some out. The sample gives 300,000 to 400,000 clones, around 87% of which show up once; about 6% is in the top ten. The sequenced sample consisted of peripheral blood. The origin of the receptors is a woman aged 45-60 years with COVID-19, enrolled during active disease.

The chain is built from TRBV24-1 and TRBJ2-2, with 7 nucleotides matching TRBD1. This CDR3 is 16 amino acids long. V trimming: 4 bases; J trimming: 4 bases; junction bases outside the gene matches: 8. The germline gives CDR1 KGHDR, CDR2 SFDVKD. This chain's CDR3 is CATSDLDRAGTGELFF. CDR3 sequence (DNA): TGTGCCACCAGTGACCTAGACAGGGCGGGCACCGGGGAGCTGTTTTTT.

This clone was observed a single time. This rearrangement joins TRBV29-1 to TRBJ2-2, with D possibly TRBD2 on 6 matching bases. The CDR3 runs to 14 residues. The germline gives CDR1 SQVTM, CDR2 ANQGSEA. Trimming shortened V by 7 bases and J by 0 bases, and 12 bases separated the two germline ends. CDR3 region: CSAGRGTNTGELFF. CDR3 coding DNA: TGCAGCGCCGGGCGGGGAACGAACACCGGGGAGCTGTTTTTT.

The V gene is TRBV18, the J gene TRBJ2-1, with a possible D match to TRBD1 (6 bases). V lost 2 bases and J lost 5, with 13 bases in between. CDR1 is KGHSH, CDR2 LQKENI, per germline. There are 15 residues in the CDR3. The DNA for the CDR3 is TGTGCCAGCTCACCAGGTCTCTGGACAGACAATGAGCAGTTCTTC. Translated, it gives CASSPGLWTDNEQFF.

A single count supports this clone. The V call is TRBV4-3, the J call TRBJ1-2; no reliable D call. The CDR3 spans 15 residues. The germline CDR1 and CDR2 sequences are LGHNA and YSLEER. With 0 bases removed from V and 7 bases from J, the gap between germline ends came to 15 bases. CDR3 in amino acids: CASSQDMRAHLGYTF. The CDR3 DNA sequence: TGCGCCAGCAGCCAAGATATGCGGGCGCACCTTGGCTACACCTTC.

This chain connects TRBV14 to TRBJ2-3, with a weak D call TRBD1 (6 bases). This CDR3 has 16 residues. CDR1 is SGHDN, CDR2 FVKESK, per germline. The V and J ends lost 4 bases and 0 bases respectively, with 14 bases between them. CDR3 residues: CASSPKGQLSTDTQYF. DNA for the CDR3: TGTGCCAGCAGCCCTAAAGGACAGCTGAGCACAGATACGCAGTATTTT.

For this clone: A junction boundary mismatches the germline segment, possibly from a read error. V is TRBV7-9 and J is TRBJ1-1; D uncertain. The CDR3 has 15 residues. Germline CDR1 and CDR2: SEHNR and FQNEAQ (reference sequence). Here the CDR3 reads CARSFPEAGNTEAFF. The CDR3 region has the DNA TGTGCCAGGAGCTTTCCAGAGGCGGGAAACACTGAAGCTTTCTTT.

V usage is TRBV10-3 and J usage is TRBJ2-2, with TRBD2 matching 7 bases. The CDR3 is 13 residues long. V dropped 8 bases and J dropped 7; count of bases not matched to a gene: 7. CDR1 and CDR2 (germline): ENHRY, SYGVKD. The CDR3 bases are TGTGCCATCGGGGGGGAGAGGATCGGGGAGCTGTTTTTT. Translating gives CAIGGERIGELFF.

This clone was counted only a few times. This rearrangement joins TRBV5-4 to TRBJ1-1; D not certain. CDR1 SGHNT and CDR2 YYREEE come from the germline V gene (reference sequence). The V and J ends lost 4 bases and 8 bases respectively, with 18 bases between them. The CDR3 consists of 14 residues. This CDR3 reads CASSVPGQGAEAFF. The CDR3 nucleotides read TGTGCCAGCAGCGTACCGGGTCAAGGAGCAGAAGCTTTCTTT. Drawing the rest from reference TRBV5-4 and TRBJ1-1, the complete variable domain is ETGVTQSPTHLIKTRGQQVTLRCSSQSGHNTVSWYQQALGQGPQFIFQYYREEENGRGNFPPRFSGLQFPNYSSELNVNALELDDSALYLCASSVPGQGAEAFFGQGTRLTVV.

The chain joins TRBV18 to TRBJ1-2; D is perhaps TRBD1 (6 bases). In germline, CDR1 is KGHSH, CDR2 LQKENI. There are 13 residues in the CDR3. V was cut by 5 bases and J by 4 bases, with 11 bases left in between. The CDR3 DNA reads TGTGCCAGCTCATCCACGGACAGCTATGGCTACACCTTC. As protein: CASSSTDSYGYTF.

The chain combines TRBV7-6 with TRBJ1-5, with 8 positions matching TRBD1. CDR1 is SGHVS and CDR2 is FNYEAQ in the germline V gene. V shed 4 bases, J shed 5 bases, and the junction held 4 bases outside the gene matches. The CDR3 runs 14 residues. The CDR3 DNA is TGTGCCAGCAGCTCTGGACAGGGCCATCAGCCCCAGCATTTT. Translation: CASSSGQGHQPQHF.

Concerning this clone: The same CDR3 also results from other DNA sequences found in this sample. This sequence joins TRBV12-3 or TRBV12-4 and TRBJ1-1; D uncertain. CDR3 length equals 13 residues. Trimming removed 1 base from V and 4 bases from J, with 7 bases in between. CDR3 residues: CASSLGGGTEAFF. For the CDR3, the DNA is TGTGCCAGCAGTTTAGGGGGAGGCACTGAAGCTTTCTTT.

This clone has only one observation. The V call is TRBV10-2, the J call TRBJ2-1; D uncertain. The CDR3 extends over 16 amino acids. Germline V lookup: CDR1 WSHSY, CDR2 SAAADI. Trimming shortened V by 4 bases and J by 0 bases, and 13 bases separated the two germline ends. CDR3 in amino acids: CASSASSSSSYNEQFF. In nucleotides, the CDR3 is TGCGCCAGCAGTGCCTCCTCGAGTAGCTCCTACAATGAGCAGTTCTTC.

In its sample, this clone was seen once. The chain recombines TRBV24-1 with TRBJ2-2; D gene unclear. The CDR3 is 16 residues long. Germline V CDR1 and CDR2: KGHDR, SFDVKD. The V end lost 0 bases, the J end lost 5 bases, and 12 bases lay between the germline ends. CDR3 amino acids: CATSDLREAPTGELFF. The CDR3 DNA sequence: TGTGCCACCAGTGATTTGCGTGAGGCCCCGACCGGGGAGCTGTTTTTT.